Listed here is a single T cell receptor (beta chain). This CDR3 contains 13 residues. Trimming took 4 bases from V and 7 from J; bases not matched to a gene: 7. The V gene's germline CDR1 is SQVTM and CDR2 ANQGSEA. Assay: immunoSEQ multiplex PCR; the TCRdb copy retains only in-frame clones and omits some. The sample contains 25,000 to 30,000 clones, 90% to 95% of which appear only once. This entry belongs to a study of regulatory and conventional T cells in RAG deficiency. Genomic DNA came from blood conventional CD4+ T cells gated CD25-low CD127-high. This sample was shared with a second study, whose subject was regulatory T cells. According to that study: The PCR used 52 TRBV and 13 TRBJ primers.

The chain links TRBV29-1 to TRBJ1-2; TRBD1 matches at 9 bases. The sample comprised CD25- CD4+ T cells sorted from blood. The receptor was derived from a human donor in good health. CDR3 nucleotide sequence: TGCAGCGTTGGGGACAGGGAAGAAGGTGGCTACACCTTC. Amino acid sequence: CSVGDREEGGYTF.